The 30 T cell receptor beta chains listed next were all sequenced from one sample in a study of control samples from healthy donors and cancer patients (TCRdb year 2020). Libraries were prepared through the immunoSEQ multiplex PCR assay. TCRdb retrieved this table from immuneACCESS and kept in-frame rearrangements only. Not all clones are present; in checked studies, unresolved V genes account for under half, and no reason is known for the remainder. Across this sample there are approximately 90,000 clones, with roughly nine tenths seen only once. The ten most abundant clones make up approximately 15% of the sample. The material sequenced was blood. Receptors were obtained from a woman between 65 and 79 years old in good health.

The chain recombines TRBV19 with TRBJ1-5; 8 bases agree with TRBD1. J gave up 5 bases and V 5 bases, and 5 bases lay outside the gene matches. CDR3 length equals 14 residues. Per germline, CDR1 LNHDA and CDR2 SQIVND (reference sequence). The CDR3 coding sequence is TGTGCCAGTAGTCCGACAGGGGAGGATCAGCCCCAGCATTTT. It codes for CASSPTGEDQPQHF. The full variable domain, rest sourced from reference TRBV19 and TRBJ1-5, is DGGITQSPKYLFRKEGQNVTLSCEQNLNHDAMYWYRQDPGQGLRLIYYSQIVNDFQKGDIAEGYSVSREKKESFPLTVTSAQKNPTAFYLCASSPTGEDQPQHFGDGTRLSIL.

This chain joins TRBV3-1 (or the pseudogene TRBV3-2) and TRBJ1-1; D ambiguous. V lost 1 base and J 1 base, leaving 10 bases between the germline ends. Germline CDR1 and CDR2: LGHDT and YNNKEL (reference sequence). This CDR3 is 15 amino acids long. DNA for the CDR3: TGTGCCAGCAGCCAAGGGGCCAAAACGAACACTGAAGCTTTCTTT. Encoded protein: CASSQGAKTNTEAFF.

This sequence joins TRBV5-1 and TRBJ1-1; the D gene is possibly TRBD1 (6 bases). Germline CDR1 SGHRS, CDR2 YFSETQ. The CDR3 has 15 residues. The germline V and J ends were trimmed by 0 bases and 1 base, with 10 bases remaining between them. CDR3 protein: CASSLEGQKNTEAFF. Here the CDR3 DNA reads TGCGCCAGCAGCTTGGAAGGACAGAAGAACACTGAAGCTTTCTTT. Complete variable domain (other parts from reference TRBV5-1 and TRBJ1-1): KAGVTQTPRYLIKTRGQQVTLSCSPISGHRSVSWYQQTPGQGLQFLFEYFSETQRNKGNFPGRFSGRQFSNSRSEMNVSTLELGDSALYLCASSLEGQKNTEAFFGQGTRLTVV.

The chain uses TRBV7-9 and TRBJ1-5; D might be TRBD1 (5 bases). Germline CDR1 reads SEHNR; CDR2 reads FQNEAQ (reference sequence). V was trimmed by 3 bases and J by 2 bases, leaving 11 bases between them. The CDR3 sequence is 15 residues long. DNA of the CDR3: TGTGCCAGCAGCTTTGAGGGGTTGGGCAATCAGCCCCAGCATTTT. It encodes CASSFEGLGNQPQHF.

CDR3 sequence (DNA): TGTGCCAGCAGTTACTCGGTGGAGGACGTAGCTTTCTTT. Encoded protein: CASSYSVEDVAFF. The V gene is TRBV6-6, the J gene TRBJ1-1, with unresolved D. From germline, CDR1 is MNHNY and CDR2 SVGAGI (reference sequence). This CDR3 has 13 residues. The V and J ends lost 0 bases and 10 bases respectively, with 12 bases between them.

This rearrangement joins TRBV7-2 to TRBJ2-7, with 8 bases aligning to TRBD2. V was pared by 5 bases and J by 3 bases, with 3 bases of the junction left unmatched. This CDR3 region has 13 residues. Per germline, CDR1 SGHTA and CDR2 FQGNSA. The CDR3: CASSSSGIYEQYF. Here the CDR3 DNA reads TGTGCCAGCAGCAGTAGCGGGATCTACGAGCAGTACTTC.

The chain couples TRBV18 to TRBJ1-5; the D is unclear. CDR1 and CDR2 from the germline V gene are KGHSH and LQKENI. There are 12 residues in the CDR3. The ends were cut back, 5 bases at V and 4 bases at J, with 6 bases in the middle. CDR3 bases: TGTGCCAGCTCAAGAGAGAATCAGCCCCAGCATTTT. This translates into CASSRENQPQHF.

The sample holds one count of this clone. The chain recombines TRBV6-6 with TRBJ2-7; no clear D. V was trimmed by 0 bases and J by 3 bases, leaving 6 bases between them. There are 13 residues in the CDR3. The germline V gene encodes CDR1 MNHNY and CDR2 SVGAGI (reference sequence). The DNA for the CDR3 is TGTGCCAGCAGTTACTCTGACTTCTACGAGCAGTACTTC. Amino acids: CASSYSDFYEQYF.

The V gene is TRBV7-3, the J gene TRBJ2-1; D remains unclear. The CDR3 extends over 12 amino acids. The V end lost 5 bases, the J end lost 4 bases, and 6 bases lay between the germline ends. Per germline, CDR1 SGHTA and CDR2 FQGTGA. CDR3 in DNA: TGTGCCAGCAGCGAAAATTACAATGAGCAGTTCTTC. It specifies CASSENYNEQFF.

This chain links TRBV6-5 with TRBJ2-7; weak D call: TRBD2 (5 bases). The CDR3 runs to 14 residues. The ends were cut back, 5 bases at V and 1 base at J, with 12 bases in the middle. From germline, CDR1 is MNHEY and CDR2 SVGAGI. In DNA form, the CDR3 reads TGTGCCAGCAGTACCACACGGGGTTCCTACGAGCAGTACTTC. Protein product: CASSTTRGSYEQYF.

The chain employs TRBV5-1 and TRBJ2-1, with TRBD2 matching over 10 bases. The CDR3 is 16 amino acids. The trim removed 3 bases at V and 0 bases at J, leaving 3 bases unmatched. CDR1 SGHRS and CDR2 YFSETQ come from the germline V gene. The CDR3 here is CASSWTSGRSYNEQFF. The CDR3 DNA reads TGCGCCAGCAGCTGGACTAGCGGCCGCTCCTACAATGAGCAGTTCTTC.

The rearrangement uses TRBV18 and TRBJ1-5; weak D call: TRBD1 (5 bases). Germline V CDR1 and CDR2: KGHSH, LQKENI. The V gene lost 0 bases and the J gene lost 7 bases, with 7 bases spanning the gap. The length of the CDR3 is 13 residues. The chain's CDR3 is CASSPPKGQPQHF. The CDR3 nucleotides are TGTGCCAGCTCACCACCGAAGGGGCAGCCCCAGCATTTT.

This chain uses TRBV7-8 with TRBJ1-1, with 9 bases that match TRBD1. Germline trimming cut 5 bases from V and 6 bases from J; bases unmatched to any gene: 7. CDR1 and CDR2 from the germline V gene are SGHVS and FQNEAQ. This CDR3 is 14 amino acids long. For the CDR3, the DNA is TGTGCCAGCAGCCCCTTGGACAGGGGAGCTGAAGCTTTCTTT. This translates into CASSPLDRGAEAFF.

The gene calls are TRBV6-1 and TRBJ2-7; maybe TRBD1 (6 bases). In germline, CDR1 is MNHNS, CDR2 SASEGT. With 2 bases removed from V and 0 bases from J, the gap between germline ends came to 11 bases. The CDR3 extends over 15 amino acids. The CDR3 spells CASSEPGQTSYEQYF. In nucleotides, the CDR3 is TGTGCCAGCAGTGAACCGGGACAAACCTCCTACGAGCAGTACTTC.

This sequence joins TRBV5-4 and TRBJ1-1; 7 positions agree with TRBD1. The CDR3 sequence is 16 residues long. CDR1 and CDR2 (germline): SGHNT, YYREEE (reference sequence). J lost 1 base, V lost 0 bases, and 6 bases had no gene match. The DNA of the CDR3 is TGTGCCAGCAGCTTGGGGGGACAGCCTTCGAACACTGAAGCTTTCTTT. Protein product: CASSLGGQPSNTEAFF.

This clone occurred a few times. The V call is TRBV11-3, the J call TRBJ2-3, with 9 bases that match TRBD2. Germline V CDR1 and CDR2: SGHNT, YENEEA. This CDR3 region has 15 residues. Trimming cost V 1 base and J 4 bases; bases outside gene matches: 3. The CDR3 spells CASSLGTSESDTQYF. CDR3 DNA sequence: TGTGCCAGCAGCTTAGGGACTAGCGAGTCAGATACGCAGTATTTT.

The chain joins TRBV6-7 to TRBJ2-2; D unclear. TRBV6-7 is marked as an open reading frame, function uncertain. V shed 4 bases and J shed 1 base, with 13 bases lying between them. The CDR3 is 16 amino acids. The CDR3 reads CASSLPDFLNTGELFF. DNA for the CDR3: TGTGCCAGCAGTTTACCGGATTTTTTGAACACCGGGGAGCTGTTTTTT.

The rearrangement joins TRBV7-8 to TRBJ1-2; unclear D gene. V was trimmed by 5 bases and J by 6 bases, leaving 13 bases between them. Germline V lookup: CDR1 SGHVS, CDR2 FQNEAQ. The CDR3 sequence is 13 residues long. DNA for the CDR3: TGTGCCAGCAGCGCAGGTTGGGTGGATGGCTACACCTTC. Protein sequence: CASSAGWVDGYTF.

V gene TRBV5-1 combines with J gene TRBJ1-1, with D tentatively TRBD1 (6 bases). V shed 1 base and J shed 7 bases, with 14 bases lying between them. Per the germline V gene, CDR1 is SGHRS and CDR2 is YFSETQ. This CDR3 region has 14 residues. CDR3 residues: CASSLRGTQFEAFF. CDR3 in DNA: TGCGCCAGCAGCTTGCGGGGGACACAGTTTGAAGCTTTCTTT. The whole variable domain, filled in from reference TRBV5-1 and TRBJ1-1, reads KAGVTQTPRYLIKTRGQQVTLSCSPISGHRSVSWYQQTPGQGLQFLFEYFSETQRNKGNFPGRFSGRQFSNSRSEMNVSTLELGDSALYLCASSLRGTQFEAFFGQGTRLTVV.

J is TRBJ1-1 and V is TRBV5-4, with D maybe TRBD1 (6 bases). This CDR3 has 17 residues. Per germline, CDR1 SGHNT and CDR2 YYREEE (reference sequence). With 5 bases removed from V and 3 bases from J, the gap between germline ends came to 23 bases. The CDR3 bases are TGTGCCAGCAGACGAGAAGGGGGAATGGGCTGGGACACTGAAGCTTTCTTT. Protein sequence: CASRREGGMGWDTEAFF.

The chain couples TRBV24-1 to TRBJ1-3, with D hard to call. Germline values: CDR1 KGHDR, CDR2 SFDVKD. V lost 5 bases, J lost 2 bases, and 6 bases lay in between. The CDR3 has 13 amino acids. The CDR3 bases are TGTGCCACCAGTGTACTCGCTGGAAACACCATATATTTT. This gives the protein CATSVLAGNTIYF.

The V call is TRBV2, the J call TRBJ1-5; 7 nucleotides line up with TRBD1. V gave up 7 bases and J gave up 2 bases; unmatched junction bases: 8. Per the germline V gene, CDR1 is SNHLY and CDR2 is FYNNEI. CDR3 size: 15 residues. The CDR3 sequence is CASTWEGTGNQPQHF. The CDR3 DNA is TGTGCCAGCACCTGGGAAGGGACAGGCAATCAGCCCCAGCATTTT.

V is TRBV5-1 and J is TRBJ1-3; weak D call: TRBD1 (5 bases). Per germline, CDR1 SGHRS and CDR2 YFSETQ. Trimming removed 6 bases from V and 4 bases from J, with 11 bases in between. This CDR3 has 13 residues. The DNA for the CDR3 is TGCGCCAGCACTCGAGAGGGGGGAAACACCATATATTTT. Its translation is CASTREGGNTIYF. The full variable domain, with the rest looked up from reference TRBV5-1 and TRBJ1-3, is KAGVTQTPRYLIKTRGQQVTLSCSPISGHRSVSWYQQTPGQGLQFLFEYFSETQRNKGNFPGRFSGRQFSNSRSEMNVSTLELGDSALYLCASTREGGNTIYFGEGSWLTVV.

The gene calls are TRBV6-5 and TRBJ1-4; no clear D gene. Looked up from germline, CDR1 is MNHEY and CDR2 is SVGAGI. The CDR3 has 14 amino acids. Trimming pared 3 bases from V and 6 bases from J, leaving 11 bases between. As DNA, the CDR3 is TGTGCCAGCAGTTATGGGGTAGTGGATGAAAAACTGTTTTTT. Translated, it gives CASSYGVVDEKLFF.

This chain uses TRBV3-1 (or the pseudogene TRBV3-2) with TRBJ1-2; no definite D call. Germline CDR1 is LGHDT and CDR2 is YNNKEL (reference sequence). This CDR3 comprises 13 residues. V lost 4 bases and J 4 bases, leaving 10 bases between the germline ends. The CDR3 DNA reads as TGTGCCAGCAGCCTAGGGCAAACCTATGGCTACACCTTC. Its translation is CASSLGQTYGYTF.

The rearrangement uses TRBV3-1 (or the pseudogene TRBV3-2) and TRBJ2-1, with a possible D match to TRBD2 (7 bases). The CDR3 runs to 13 residues. Germline V gives CDR1 LGHDT, CDR2 YNNKEL (reference sequence). Deletions cut 11 bases from V and 6 bases from J, with 17 bases between. The CDR3 sequence is CASLGGRGNEQFF. CDR3 DNA: TGTGCCTCTCTGGGGGGGCGCGGCAATGAGCAGTTCTTC.

The gene calls are TRBV6-5 and TRBJ2-3, with 10 nucleotides matching TRBD2. The CDR3 sequence is 14 residues long. Unmatched junction bases numbered 11, after V lost 6 bases and J lost 11 bases. From germline, CDR1 is MNHEY and CDR2 SVGAGI. DNA of the CDR3: TGTGCCAGCAGCTATAGCGGGAGGTCCGGGGGGCAGTATTTT. It is translated as CASSYSGRSGGQYF.

The CDR3 DNA is TGCGCCAGCAGCTTGGTGGGCGGGGTGAGCTACAATGAGCAGTTCTTC. As protein: CASSLVGGVSYNEQFF. The gene calls are TRBV5-1 and TRBJ2-1, with a possible D match to TRBD2 (6 bases). The CDR3 consists of 16 residues. Germline V gives CDR1 SGHRS, CDR2 YFSETQ. Trimming removed 0 bases from V and 3 bases from J, with 13 bases in between.

The chain uses TRBV7-9 and TRBJ1-1, with D hard to call. The CDR3 sequence is 12 residues long. The V end lost 1 base, the J end lost 8 bases, and 8 bases lay between the germline ends. Germline loops: CDR1 SEHNR, CDR2 FQNEAQ (reference sequence). The CDR3 protein is CASSLEIGEAFF. The CDR3 DNA follows: TGTGCCAGCAGCTTAGAAATTGGAGAAGCTTTCTTT.

The rearrangement joins TRBV15 to TRBJ1-6; D may be TRBD1 (5 bases). CDR3 length equals 13 residues. Trimming left V 9 bases short and J 7 bases short, with 13 bases between. The germline V gene encodes CDR1 LNHNV and CDR2 YYDKDF (reference sequence). CDR3 protein: CATNDRLNSPLHF. The CDR3 DNA reads TGTGCCACTAATGACAGACTAAATTCACCCCTCCACTTT.